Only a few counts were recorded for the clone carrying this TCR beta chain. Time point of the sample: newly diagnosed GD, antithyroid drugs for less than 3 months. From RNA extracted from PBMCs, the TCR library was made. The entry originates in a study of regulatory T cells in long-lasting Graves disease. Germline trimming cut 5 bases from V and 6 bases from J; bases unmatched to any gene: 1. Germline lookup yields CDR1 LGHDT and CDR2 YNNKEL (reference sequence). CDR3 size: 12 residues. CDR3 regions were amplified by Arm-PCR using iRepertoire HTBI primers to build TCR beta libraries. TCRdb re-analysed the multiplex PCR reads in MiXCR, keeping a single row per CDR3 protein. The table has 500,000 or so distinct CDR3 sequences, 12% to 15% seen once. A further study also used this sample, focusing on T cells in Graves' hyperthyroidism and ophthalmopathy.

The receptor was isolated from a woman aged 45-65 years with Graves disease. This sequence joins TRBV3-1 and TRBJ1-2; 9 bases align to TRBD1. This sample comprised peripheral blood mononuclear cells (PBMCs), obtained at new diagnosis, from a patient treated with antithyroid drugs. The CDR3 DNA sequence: TGTGCCAGCAGCACAGGGGGCCATGGCTACACCTTC. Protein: CASSTGGHGYTF.